Presented here are 3 T cell receptor beta chains from one specimen sequenced in a study of T cell responses to AZD1222 COVID-19 vaccine. The table came from immunoSEQ multiplex PCR; TCRdb's copy has only in-frame clones and leaves some out. This sample yields some 100,000 clones, of which roughly 89% are seen a single time; 3% to 3.5% belongs to the top ten. This material consisted of peripheral blood, taken on day 0 of AZD1222 vaccination. These receptors were taken from an adult in good health.

The V gene is TRBV5-1, the J gene TRBJ1-1; no definite D call. The CDR3 contains 13 residues. Trimming left V 0 bases short and J 4 bases short, with 7 bases between. Germline V lookup: CDR1 SGHRS, CDR2 YFSETQ. The CDR3 protein is CASSLAVVTEAFF. The CDR3 DNA reads TGCGCCAGCAGCTTGGCCGTGGTCACTGAAGCTTTCTTT. Full variable domain (remainder filled in from reference TRBV5-1 and TRBJ1-1): KAGVTQTPRYLIKTRGQQVTLSCSPISGHRSVSWYQQTPGQGLQFLFEYFSETQRNKGNFPGRFSGRQFSNSRSEMNVSTLELGDSALYLCASSLAVVTEAFFGQGTRLTVV.

The J gene is TRBJ2-2, the V gene TRBV7-2, with 8 bases lining up with TRBD2. This CDR3 is 16 amino acids long. V dropped 1 base and J dropped 6; count of bases not matched to a gene: 7. The germline V gene has CDR1 SGHTA and CDR2 FQGNSA. CDR3 sequence (DNA): TGTGCCAGCAGCTTAGGTGGCGGGGGGCGAGCCGGGGAGCTGTTTTTT. It yields the protein CASSLGGGGRAGELFF.

The rearrangement links TRBV24-1 to TRBJ2-2; either TRBD1 or TRBD2 may fit D (5 bases each). CDR3 length: 14 amino acids. Germline CDR1 reads KGHDR; CDR2 reads SFDVKD. The V gene lost 7 bases and the J gene lost 5 bases, with 13 bases spanning the gap. The CDR3 region has the DNA TGTGCCACCAGGGCCTACGGGGCTACCGGGGAGCTGTTTTTT. This sequence encodes CATRAYGATGELFF.